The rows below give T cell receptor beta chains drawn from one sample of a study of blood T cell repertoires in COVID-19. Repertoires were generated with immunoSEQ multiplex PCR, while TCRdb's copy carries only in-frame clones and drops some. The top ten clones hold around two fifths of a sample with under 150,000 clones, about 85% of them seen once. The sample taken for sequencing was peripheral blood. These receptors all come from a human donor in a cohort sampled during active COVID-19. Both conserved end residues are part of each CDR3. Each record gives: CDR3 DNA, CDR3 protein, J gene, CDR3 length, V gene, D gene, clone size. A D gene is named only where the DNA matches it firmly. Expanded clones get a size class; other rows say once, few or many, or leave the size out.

DNA: TGTGCCACCAGTGATTACGACAGGCCCTATGGCTACACCTTC
CDR3: CATSDYDRPYGYTF
J: TRBJ1-2
length: 14
V: TRBV24-1
D: .
size: few

DNA: TGTGCTCATCAAGCTAGCGGGGGCCCTAGCACAGATACGCAGTATTTT
CDR3: CAHQASGGPSTDTQYF
J: TRBJ2-3
length: 16
V: TRBV10-3
D: TRBD2
size: .

DNA: TGTGCCAGCAGCGCCCAGGGTAGCGGGGGGGACCATGAGCAGTTCTTC
CDR3: CASSAQGSGGDHEQFF
J: TRBJ2-1
length: 16
V: TRBV11-3
D: TRBD2
size: .

DNA: TGTGCCAGCAGGGGAACAGGGGGTGGTCGTGGAAACACCATATATTTT
CDR3: CASRGTGGGRGNTIYF
J: TRBJ1-3
length: 16
V: TRBV6-6
D: TRBD1
size: .

DNA: TGTGCCTGGAGTCCCGCCTACTCCTATAATTCACCCCTCCACTTT
CDR3: CAWSPAYSYNSPLHF
J: TRBJ1-6
length: 15
V: TRBV30
D: .
size: .

DNA: TGTGCCAGCAGCCCCTGGGACAGGGCCTACAATGAGCAGTTCTTC
CDR3: CASSPWDRAYNEQFF
J: TRBJ2-1
length: 15
V: TRBV9
D: TRBD1
size: .

DNA: TGTGCCAGCAGCCGCCGGGGGTCTAACTATGGCTACACCTTC
CDR3: CASSRRGSNYGYTF
J: TRBJ1-2
length: 14
V: TRBV6-2/TRBV6-3
D: .
size: .

DNA: TGTGCCACCCAGACGAGGCGCACAGATACGCAGTATTTT
CDR3: CATQTRRTDTQYF
J: TRBJ2-3
length: 13
V: TRBV2
D: .
size: .

DNA: TGTGCCAGCAGCGCAAGACAGGGATCTCCTTCACCCCTCCACTTT
CDR3: CASSARQGSPSPLHF
J: TRBJ1-6
length: 15
V: TRBV7-2
D: TRBD1
size: .

DNA: TGTGCCAGCTCACCACGGGGCCGGAACACTGAAGCTTTCTTT
CDR3: CASSPRGRNTEAFF
J: TRBJ1-1
length: 14
V: TRBV18
D: .
size: many

DNA: TGTGCCACCAGTGCCCAGACTACCCACTATGGCTACACCTTC
CDR3: CATSAQTTHYGYTF
J: TRBJ1-2
length: 14
V: TRBV24-1
D: .
size: .

DNA: TGCGCCAGCAGCCATGGGGGCAGGGACACCGGGGAGCTGTTTTTT
CDR3: CASSHGGRDTGELFF
J: TRBJ2-2
length: 15
V: TRBV4-3
D: .
size: .

DNA: TGTGCCAGCAGCCTCACCCCCAGCGGAAGCGGGTTGGAGCAGTACTTC
CDR3: CASSLTPSGSGLEQYF
J: TRBJ2-7
length: 16
V: TRBV9
D: .
size: .

DNA: TGTGCCAGCTCACCGCGACAGAATGAAAAACTGTTTTTT
CDR3: CASSPRQNEKLFF
J: TRBJ1-4
length: 13
V: TRBV18
D: .
size: .

DNA: TGTGCCAGCAGCCAACTCCCCGTGGGGGGAGGAAACACCATATATTTT
CDR3: CASSQLPVGGGNTIYF
J: TRBJ1-3
length: 16
V: TRBV3-1/TRBV3-2
D: .
size: few

DNA: TGTGCCAGCGACAGGGGGCCCAGCTACGAGCAGTACTTC
CDR3: CASDRGPSYEQYF
J: TRBJ2-7
length: 13
V: TRBV6-5
D: TRBD1
size: .

DNA: TGCAGCGTTGAAGGGGAGGAAGGCACTGAAGCTTTCTTT
CDR3: CSVEGEEGTEAFF
J: TRBJ1-1
length: 13
V: TRBV29-1
D: .
size: .

DNA: TGCGCCAGCAGCGGCGGGGACAGGGGCCCAGATACGCAGTATTTT
CDR3: CASSGGDRGPDTQYF
J: TRBJ2-3
length: 15
V: TRBV5-1
D: TRBD1
size: .

DNA: TGTGCCAGCTCACGAGGGACAGATCCTAACTATGGCTACACCTTC
CDR3: CASSRGTDPNYGYTF
J: TRBJ1-2
length: 15
V: TRBV18
D: TRBD1
size: once

DNA: TGTGCCTGGAGTGTGGGTAGCGGGGGGCCAACAGATACGCAGTATTTT
CDR3: CAWSVGSGGPTDTQYF
J: TRBJ2-3
length: 16
V: TRBV30
D: TRBD2
size: .

DNA: TGTGCCAGCAGTTGGACGGGGGGAAACACCATATATTTT
CDR3: CASSWTGGNTIYF
J: TRBJ1-3
length: 13
V: TRBV12-3/TRBV12-4
D: .
size: .

DNA: TGTGCCAGCCCGGGACAGGGCGTTATGTTTTTT
CDR3: CASPGQGVMFF
J: TRBJ1-4
length: 11
V: TRBV6-5
D: TRBD1
size: .

DNA: TGTGCCAGCAGCTTAGCGGGAGGCGGGGGGGCCAAGACGAATGAGCAGTTCTTC
CDR3: CASSLAGGGGAKTNEQFF
J: TRBJ2-1
length: 18
V: TRBV7-2
D: TRBD2
size: .

DNA: TGTGCCAGCAGCTTAGCGGAGAGGAATCCTCCAAAACTGTTTTTT
CDR3: CASSLAERNPPKLFF
J: TRBJ1-4
length: 15
V: TRBV7-9
D: .
size: .

DNA: TGTGCCAGCAGCCGTTCAGCGAGCTCCTACGAGCAGTACTTC
CDR3: CASSRSASSYEQYF
J: TRBJ2-7
length: 14
V: TRBV3-1/TRBV3-2
D: .
size: .

DNA: TGTGCCAGCTCCCTCCGGGATAACTCCTACGAGCAGTACTTC
CDR3: CASSLRDNSYEQYF
J: TRBJ2-7
length: 14
V: TRBV18
D: .
size: .

DNA: TGTGCCTGGAGCTTAGGCGGGGCACCCCTCCACTTT
CDR3: CAWSLGGAPLHF
J: TRBJ1-6
length: 12
V: TRBV30
D: .
size: .

DNA: TGTGCCAGCAGCCCCCAGGGATCCTATAGCAATCAGCCCCAGCATTTT
CDR3: CASSPQGSYSNQPQHF
J: TRBJ1-5
length: 16
V: TRBV7-8
D: .
size: .

DNA: TGTGCCAGTAGTACGGGTTACGAATTTTGGGACTATGGCTACACCTTC
CDR3: CASSTGYEFWDYGYTF
J: TRBJ1-2
length: 16
V: TRBV19
D: .
size: .

DNA: TGTGCCAGCAGCGTAGCTGCAGGGGGAAACACCATATATTTT
CDR3: CASSVAAGGNTIYF
J: TRBJ1-3
length: 14
V: TRBV9
D: .
size: .

DNA: TGTGCCAGCGGACAGTTCAATCAGCCCCAGCATTTT
CDR3: CASGQFNQPQHF
J: TRBJ1-5
length: 12
V: TRBV12-3/TRBV12-4
D: .
size: few

DNA: TGTGCCAGCAGCCCGGGACTAGCCCCCGGGGAGCTGTTTTTT
CDR3: CASSPGLAPGELFF
J: TRBJ2-2
length: 14
V: TRBV7-9
D: TRBD2
size: .

DNA: TGTGCTAGTGGTTTGGTACGAGGCAGGGAGGCCAATGAGCAGTTCTTC
CDR3: CASGLVRGREANEQFF
J: TRBJ2-1
length: 16
V: TRBV12-5
D: .
size: .

DNA: TGTGCCAGCAGCTTTGCAGGACAAGAGACCCAGTACTTC
CDR3: CASSFAGQETQYF
J: TRBJ2-5
length: 13
V: TRBV7-2
D: .
size: .

DNA: TGTGCCAGCAGCTTTGACAGGGAGGAAGCTTTCTTT
CDR3: CASSFDREEAFF
J: TRBJ1-1
length: 12
V: TRBV7-9
D: TRBD1
size: .

DNA: TGTGCCAGCAGCCCGACAGTTGCAACTAATGAAAAACTGTTTTTT
CDR3: CASSPTVATNEKLFF
J: TRBJ1-4
length: 15
V: TRBV5-8
D: .
size: .

DNA: TGTGCCAGCAGCTTATATCAGGGTCCCCCCCACGAGCAGTACTTC
CDR3: CASSLYQGPPHEQYF
J: TRBJ2-7
length: 15
V: TRBV5-4
D: .
size: .

DNA: TGCGCCAGCAGCCCAGGGACAGAACAAGAGACCCAGTACTTC
CDR3: CASSPGTEQETQYF
J: TRBJ2-5
length: 14
V: TRBV4-1
D: TRBD1
size: .

DNA: TGTGCCAGCAGCTCGGGACAGACACCAACTAATGAAAAACTGTTTTTT
CDR3: CASSSGQTPTNEKLFF
J: TRBJ1-4
length: 16
V: TRBV11-2
D: TRBD1
size: .

DNA: TGTGCCAGCACCCCACGGGGAAAACTCTATAGCAATCAGCCCCAGCATTTT
CDR3: CASTPRGKLYSNQPQHF
J: TRBJ1-5
length: 17
V: TRBV6-2/TRBV6-3
D: .
size: .

DNA: TGTGCCAGCAGCTCGGTGGACAGGGGCTCCTACGAGCAGTACTTC
CDR3: CASSSVDRGSYEQYF
J: TRBJ2-7
length: 15
V: TRBV5-4
D: TRBD1
size: .

DNA: TGTGCCAGCAGTTACTCGAGTGGACACCCCTACGAGCAGTACTTC
CDR3: CASSYSSGHPYEQYF
J: TRBJ2-7
length: 15
V: TRBV6-5
D: .
size: few

DNA: TGTGCCATCAGCCCGGCAGGGAACACCGGGGAGCTGTTTTTT
CDR3: CAISPAGNTGELFF
J: TRBJ2-2
length: 14
V: TRBV10-3
D: .
size: many

DNA: TGTGCCAGCAGTTTACCCGCCTCATTTGGAGCGGTCCAAGAGACCCAGTACTTC
CDR3: CASSLPASFGAVQETQYF
J: TRBJ2-5
length: 18
V: TRBV28
D: .
size: .

DNA: TGTGCCAGCAGCCCACAGGGAAGGGGCTACACCTTC
CDR3: CASSPQGRGYTF
J: TRBJ1-2
length: 12
V: TRBV6-2/TRBV6-3
D: .
size: .

DNA: TGTGCCAGCAGTTTCCCCGGGGGAGGGGTTAGTGAGCAGTTCTTC
CDR3: CASSFPGGGVSEQFF
J: TRBJ2-1
length: 15
V: TRBV27
D: TRBD2
size: .

DNA: TGTGCCAGTAGTCCCAGGGGCGCGCATTACGAGCAGTACTTC
CDR3: CASSPRGAHYEQYF
J: TRBJ2-7
length: 14
V: TRBV19
D: .
size: .

DNA: TGCGCCAGCAGCCGAAAGGGACAGGGAATCAGCAATCAGCCCCAGCATTTT
CDR3: CASSRKGQGISNQPQHF
J: TRBJ1-5
length: 17
V: TRBV5-1
D: TRBD1
size: once

DNA: TGTGCCAGCAGCATCGGACAGGGGGCGGCTAACAATCAGCCCCAGCATTTT
CDR3: CASSIGQGAANNQPQHF
J: TRBJ1-5
length: 17
V: TRBV21-1
D: .
size: .

DNA: TGTGCCAGCAGTTACCCGACGGGGAAGATTAATCAGCCCCAGCATTTT
CDR3: CASSYPTGKINQPQHF
J: TRBJ1-5
length: 16
V: TRBV6-2/TRBV6-3
D: .
size: once

DNA: TGTGCCAGCAGCCCTCAAGCTGGACAGGGAAGCTATGGCTACACCTTC
CDR3: CASSPQAGQGSYGYTF
J: TRBJ1-2
length: 16
V: TRBV4-2
D: TRBD1
size: .

DNA: TGCAGTGCTAGTAGCCAGGGACTTAACTATGGCTACACCTTC
CDR3: CSASSQGLNYGYTF
J: TRBJ1-2
length: 14
V: TRBV20-1
D: .
size: .

DNA: TGTGCCAGTAGTATTGGGATGGGACTATTAGCTTTCTTT
CDR3: CASSIGMGLLAFF
J: TRBJ1-1
length: 13
V: TRBV19
D: .
size: .